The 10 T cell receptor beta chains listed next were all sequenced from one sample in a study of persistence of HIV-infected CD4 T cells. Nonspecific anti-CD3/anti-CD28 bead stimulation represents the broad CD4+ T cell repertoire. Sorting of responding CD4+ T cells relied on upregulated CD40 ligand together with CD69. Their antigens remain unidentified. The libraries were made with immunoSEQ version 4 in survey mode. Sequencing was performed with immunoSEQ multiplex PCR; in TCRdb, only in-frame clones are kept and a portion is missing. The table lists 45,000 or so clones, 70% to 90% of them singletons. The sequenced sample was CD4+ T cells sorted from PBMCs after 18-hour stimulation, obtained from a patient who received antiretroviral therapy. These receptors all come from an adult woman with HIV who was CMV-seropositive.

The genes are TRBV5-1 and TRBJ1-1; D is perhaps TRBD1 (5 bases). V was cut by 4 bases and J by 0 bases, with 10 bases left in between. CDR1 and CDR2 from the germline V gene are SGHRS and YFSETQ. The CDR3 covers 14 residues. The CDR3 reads CASSGGLLNTEAFF. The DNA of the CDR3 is TGCGCCAGCAGCGGGGGACTCTTGAACACTGAAGCTTTCTTT.

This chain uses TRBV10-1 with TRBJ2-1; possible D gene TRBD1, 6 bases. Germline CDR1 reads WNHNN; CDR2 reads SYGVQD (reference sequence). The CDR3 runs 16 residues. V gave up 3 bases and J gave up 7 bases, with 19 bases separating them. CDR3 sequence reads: CASSDPRTEPLNEQFF. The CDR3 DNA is TGCGCCAGCAGTGACCCCCGGACAGAACCCCTAAATGAGCAGTTCTTC.

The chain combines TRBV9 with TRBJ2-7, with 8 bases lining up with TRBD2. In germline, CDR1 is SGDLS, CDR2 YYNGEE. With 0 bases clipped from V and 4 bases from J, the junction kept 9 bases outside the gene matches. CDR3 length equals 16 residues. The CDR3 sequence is CASSVGGLEGLYEQYF. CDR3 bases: TGTGCCAGCAGCGTAGGGGGACTAGAGGGGCTTTACGAGCAGTACTTC.

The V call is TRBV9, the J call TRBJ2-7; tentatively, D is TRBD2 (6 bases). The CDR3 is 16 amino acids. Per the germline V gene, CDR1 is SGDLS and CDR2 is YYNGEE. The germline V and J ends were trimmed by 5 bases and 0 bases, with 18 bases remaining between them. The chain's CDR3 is CASSRGGGTDSYEQYF. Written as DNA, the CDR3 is TGTGCCAGCAGTCGGGGAGGAGGCACAGACTCCTACGAGCAGTACTTC.

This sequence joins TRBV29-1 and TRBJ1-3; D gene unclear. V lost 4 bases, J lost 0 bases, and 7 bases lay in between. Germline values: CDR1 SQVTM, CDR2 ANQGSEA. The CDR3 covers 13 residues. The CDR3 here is CSVVDVSGNTIYF. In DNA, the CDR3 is TGCAGCGTTGTGGACGTCTCTGGAAACACCATATATTTT. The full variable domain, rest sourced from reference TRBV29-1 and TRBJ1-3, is SAVISQKPSRDICQRGTSLTIQCQVDSQVTMMFWYRQQPGQSLTLIATANQGSEATYESGFVIDKFPISRPNLTFSTLTVSNMSPEDSSIYLCSVVDVSGNTIYFGEGSWLTVV.

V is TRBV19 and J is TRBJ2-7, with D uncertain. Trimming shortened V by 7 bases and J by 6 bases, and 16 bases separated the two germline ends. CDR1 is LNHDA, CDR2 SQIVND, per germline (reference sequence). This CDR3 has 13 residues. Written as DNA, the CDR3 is TGTGCCAGTACCCCTAGGGTGTGGGGCGAGCAGTACTTC. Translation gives CASTPRVWGEQYF.

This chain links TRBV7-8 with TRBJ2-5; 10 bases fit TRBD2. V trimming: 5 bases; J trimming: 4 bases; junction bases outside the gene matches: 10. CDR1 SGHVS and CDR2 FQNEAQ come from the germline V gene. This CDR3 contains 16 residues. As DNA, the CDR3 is TGTGCCAGCAGCCCCACACTAGCGGGGATTGGAGAGACCCAGTACTTC. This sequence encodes CASSPTLAGIGETQYF.

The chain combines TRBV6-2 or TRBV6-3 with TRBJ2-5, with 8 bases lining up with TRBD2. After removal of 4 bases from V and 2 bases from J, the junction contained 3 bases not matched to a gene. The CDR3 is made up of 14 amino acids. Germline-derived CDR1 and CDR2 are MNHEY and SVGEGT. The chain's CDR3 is CASSFGGAQETQYF. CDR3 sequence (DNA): TGTGCCAGCAGTTTCGGGGGGGCGCAAGAGACCCAGTACTTC.

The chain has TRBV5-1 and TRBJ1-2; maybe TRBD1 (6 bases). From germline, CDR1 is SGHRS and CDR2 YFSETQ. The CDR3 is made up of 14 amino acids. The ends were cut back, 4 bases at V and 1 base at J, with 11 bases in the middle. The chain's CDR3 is CASSPGGLNYGYTF. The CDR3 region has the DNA TGCGCCAGCAGCCCGGGGGGGCTTAACTATGGCTACACCTTC.

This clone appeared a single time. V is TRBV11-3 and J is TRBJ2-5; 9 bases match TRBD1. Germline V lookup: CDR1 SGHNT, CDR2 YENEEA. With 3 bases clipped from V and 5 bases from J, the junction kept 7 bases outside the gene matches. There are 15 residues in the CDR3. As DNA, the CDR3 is TGTGCCAGCAGCTTTAGGGGACAGGGTGGGGAGACCCAGTACTTC. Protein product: CASSFRGQGGETQYF.